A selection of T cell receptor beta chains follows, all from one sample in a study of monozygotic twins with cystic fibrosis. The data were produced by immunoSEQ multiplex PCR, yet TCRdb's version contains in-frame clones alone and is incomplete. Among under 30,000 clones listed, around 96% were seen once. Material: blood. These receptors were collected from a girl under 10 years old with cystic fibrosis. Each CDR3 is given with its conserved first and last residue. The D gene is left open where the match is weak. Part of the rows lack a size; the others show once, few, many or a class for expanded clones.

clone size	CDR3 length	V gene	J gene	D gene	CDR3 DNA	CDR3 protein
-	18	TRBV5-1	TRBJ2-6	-	TGCGCCAGCAGCTTGGTCCTGGGCCCCACCTCTGGGGCCAACGTCCTGACTTTC	CASSLVLGPTSGANVLTF
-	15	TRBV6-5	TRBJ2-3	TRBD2	TGTGCCAGCAGCCGTAGCGGGACACACACAGATACGCAGTATTTT	CASSRSGTHTDTQYF
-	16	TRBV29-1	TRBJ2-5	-	TGCAGCGTTGAAGATCGGGACTTGACTGCCCGGGAGACCCAGTACTTC	CSVEDRDLTARETQYF
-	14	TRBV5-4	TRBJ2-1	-	TGTGCCAGCAGCCTCCTAGGGTCCTACAATGAGCAGTTCTTC	CASSLLGSYNEQFF
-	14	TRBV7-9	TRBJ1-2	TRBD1	TGTGCCACCTCAACAACCGGGACAGCCTATGGCTACACCTTC	CATSTTGTAYGYTF
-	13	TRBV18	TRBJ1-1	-	TGTGCCAGCTCACCATCGGACACCCGTGAAGCTTTCTTT	CASSPSDTREAFF
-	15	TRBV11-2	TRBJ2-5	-	TGTGCCAGCAGCGCCCTTTTTAGCGATAAAGAGACCCAGTACTTC	CASSALFSDKETQYF
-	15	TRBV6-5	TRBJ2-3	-	TGTGCCAGCACCTTAGACTACACTAGCACAGATACGCAGTATTTT	CASTLDYTSTDTQYF
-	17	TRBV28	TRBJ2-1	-	TGTGCCAGCAGACCTCGTAGGGGAATAAGCTCCTACAATGAGCAGTTCTTC	CASRPRRGISSYNEQFF
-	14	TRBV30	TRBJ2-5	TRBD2	TGTGCCTGGAGTGTACTAGCGGTCCAAGAGACCCAGTACTTC	CAWSVLAVQETQYF
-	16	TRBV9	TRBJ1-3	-	TGTGCCAGCAGCAACCGGGACGGGAGCTCTGGAAACACCATATATTTT	CASSNRDGSSGNTIYF
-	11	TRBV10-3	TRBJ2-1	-	TGTGCCATCACCCAGGGCGATGAGCAGTTCTTC	CAITQGDEQFF
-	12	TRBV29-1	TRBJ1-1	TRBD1	TGCAGCGCCCTGACAGGGGCGACTGAAGCTTTCTTT	CSALTGATEAFF
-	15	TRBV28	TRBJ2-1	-	TGTGCCAGCAGTTTATCGGGAAGCTCCTACAATGAGCAGTTCTTC	CASSLSGSSYNEQFF
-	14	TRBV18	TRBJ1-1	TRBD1	TGTGCCAGCTCACGGGACAGGGTGAACACTGAAGCTTTCTTT	CASSRDRVNTEAFF
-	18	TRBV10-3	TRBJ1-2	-	TGTGCCATCAGTCCATCACCCTTAAGACAGCGATCCATCTATGGCTACACCTTC	CAISPSPLRQRSIYGYTF
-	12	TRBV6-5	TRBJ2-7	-	TGTGCCAGCAGTCAAATGGGTTTGGGGCAGTACTTC	CASSQMGLGQYF
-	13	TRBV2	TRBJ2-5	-	TGTGCCAGCAGTGTCGGCAACCAAGAGACCCAGTACTTC	CASSVGNQETQYF
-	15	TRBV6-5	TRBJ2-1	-	TGTGCCAGCAGTTCAGGTGAGGCCTCCTACAATGAGCAGTTCTTC	CASSSGEASYNEQFF
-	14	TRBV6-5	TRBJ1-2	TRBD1	TGTGCCAGCAGTTTAGACAGGGCGCCCTATGGCTACACCTTC	CASSLDRAPYGYTF
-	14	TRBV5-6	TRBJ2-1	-	TGTGCCAGCAGCTTGGCGGGCTGGAACAATGAGCAGTTCTTC	CASSLAGWNNEQFF
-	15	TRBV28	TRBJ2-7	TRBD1	TGTGCCAGCAACCCTCCGGCAGGGGGCTTTGACGAGCAGTACTTC	CASNPPAGGFDEQYF
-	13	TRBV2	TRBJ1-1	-	TGTGCCAGCATAACAGTAGGGGGCACTGAAGCTTTCTTT	CASITVGGTEAFF
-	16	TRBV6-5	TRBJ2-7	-	TGTGCCAGCAGTTACTCGGCGGCAGTGACATTGAACGAGCAGTACTTC	CASSYSAAVTLNEQYF
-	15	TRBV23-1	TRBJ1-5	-	TGCGCCAGCGGCCCAGGCAAGGGAAACAATCAGCCCCAGCATTTT	CASGPGKGNNQPQHF
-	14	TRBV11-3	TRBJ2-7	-	TGTGCCAGCAGCTGGGCCTACGGCGGCTACGAGCAGTACTTC	CASSWAYGGYEQYF
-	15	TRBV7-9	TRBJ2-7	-	TGTGCCAGCAGCTACCAAAACAGAGCAGTTTACGAGCAGTACTTC	CASSYQNRAVYEQYF
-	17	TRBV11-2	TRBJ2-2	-	TGTGCCAGCAGCCCTAGGGCACTAGGGGTCATCACCGGGGAGCTGTTTTTT	CASSPRALGVITGELFF
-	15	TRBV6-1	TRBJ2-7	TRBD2	TGTGCCAGCAGTTTACTAGCGGGAGATCCCTACGAGCAGTACTTC	CASSLLAGDPYEQYF
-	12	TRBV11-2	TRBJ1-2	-	TGTGCCAGCAGCCCCGTGGGAATTGGCTACACCTTC	CASSPVGIGYTF
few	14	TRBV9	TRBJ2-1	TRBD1	TGTGCCAGCAGCCCATGGACAGGGGGGGATGAGCAGTTCTTC	CASSPWTGGDEQFF